This entry features one T cell receptor beta chain sequence. The data belong to a study of control samples from healthy donors and cancer patients. The V and J ends lost 5 bases and 0 bases, in that order; junction bases with no gene match: 3. Germline V CDR1 and CDR2: MNHEY, SVGAGI. The CDR3 is 15 residues long. Libraries were prepared by immunoSEQ multiplex PCR; TCRdb keeps only in-frame clonotypes and omits some of them. The sample shows 200,000 or so clones, just under 95% of them seen only once. Sequencing used blood. The genes are TRBV6-5 and TRBJ1-3, with 8 bases matching TRBD1. This clonotype was sampled from a man over 45 in good health. The CDR3 coding sequence is TGTGCCAGCAGTAGAGACAGGGGCTCTGGAAACACCATATATTTT. Translating it yields CASSRDRGSGNTIYF.